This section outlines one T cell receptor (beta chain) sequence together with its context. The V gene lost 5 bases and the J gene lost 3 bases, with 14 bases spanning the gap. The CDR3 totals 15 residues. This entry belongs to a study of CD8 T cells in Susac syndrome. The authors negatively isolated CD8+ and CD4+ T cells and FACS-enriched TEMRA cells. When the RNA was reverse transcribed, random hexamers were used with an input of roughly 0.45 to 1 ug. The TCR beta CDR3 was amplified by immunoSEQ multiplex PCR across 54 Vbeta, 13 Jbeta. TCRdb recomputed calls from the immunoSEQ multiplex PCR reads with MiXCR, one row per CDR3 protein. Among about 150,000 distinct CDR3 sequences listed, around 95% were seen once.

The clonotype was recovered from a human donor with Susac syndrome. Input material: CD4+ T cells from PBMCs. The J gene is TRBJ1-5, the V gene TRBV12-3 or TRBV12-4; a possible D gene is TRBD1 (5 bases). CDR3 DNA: TGTGCCAGCAGTATTTCGGGACTCTACAATCAGCCCCAGCATTTT. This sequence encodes CASSISGLYNQPQHF.